A selection of T cell receptor beta chains follows, all from one sample in a study of control samples from healthy donors and cancer patients. Repertoires were generated with immunoSEQ multiplex PCR, while TCRdb's copy carries only in-frame clones and drops some. Among about 120,000 clones listed, roughly 92% were seen once. The sequenced material came from blood. These receptors all stem from a man younger than 35 in good health. Each CDR3 is given with its conserved first and last residue. The D gene is left open where the match is weak. Clone size, where shown, is once, few, many, or a class for clones that have expanded.

D gene: .; CDR3 length: 14; J gene: TRBJ1-4; V gene: TRBV7-2; clone size: .; CDR3 protein: CASSLGSTNEKLFF; CDR3 DNA: TGTGCCAGCAGCTTGGGTTCAACTAATGAAAAACTGTTTTTT
D gene: TRBD1; CDR3 length: 16; J gene: TRBJ2-1; V gene: TRBV29-1; clone size: .; CDR3 protein: CSAQTPPAGGVNEQFF; CDR3 DNA: TGCAGCGCACAAACTCCCCCCGCAGGGGGAGTCAATGAGCAGTTCTTC
D gene: .; CDR3 length: 18; J gene: TRBJ2-3; V gene: TRBV4-1; clone size: .; CDR3 protein: CASSQGGGGSYPTDTQYF; CDR3 DNA: TGCGCCAGCAGCCAAGGAGGGGGGGGATCCTACCCCACAGATACGCAGTATTTT
D gene: TRBD1; CDR3 length: 12; J gene: TRBJ1-1; V gene: TRBV10-2; clone size: .; CDR3 protein: CASRGWDSKAFF; CDR3 DNA: TGCGCCAGCAGAGGCTGGGACAGCAAAGCTTTCTTT
D gene: TRBD1; CDR3 length: 15; J gene: TRBJ1-6; V gene: TRBV6-5; clone size: .; CDR3 protein: CASTGQGVPDSPLHF; CDR3 DNA: TGTGCCAGCACTGGACAGGGTGTACCTGATTCACCCCTCCACTTT
D gene: TRBD2; CDR3 length: 14; J gene: TRBJ2-7; V gene: TRBV3-1/TRBV3-2; clone size: .; CDR3 protein: CASTPGLARYEQYF; CDR3 DNA: TGTGCCAGCACCCCGGGACTAGCACGCTACGAGCAGTACTTC
D gene: .; CDR3 length: 15; J gene: TRBJ1-3; V gene: TRBV3-1/TRBV3-2; clone size: few; CDR3 protein: CASSQGTTAGNTIYF; CDR3 DNA: TGTGCCAGCAGCCAAGGGACAACGGCAGGAAACACCATATATTTT
D gene: .; CDR3 length: 13; J gene: TRBJ2-1; V gene: TRBV24-1; clone size: .; CDR3 protein: CATSRGPYNEQFF; CDR3 DNA: TGTGCCACCTCGAGGGGACCCTACAATGAGCAGTTCTTC
D gene: .; CDR3 length: 15; J gene: TRBJ1-2; V gene: TRBV18; clone size: .; CDR3 protein: CASSRGGAHSDGYTF; CDR3 DNA: TGTGCCAGCTCACGCGGGGGGGCGCATTCGGATGGCTACACCTTC
D gene: TRBD1; CDR3 length: 14; J gene: TRBJ1-4; V gene: TRBV28; clone size: .; CDR3 protein: CASSSGQGSEKLFF; CDR3 DNA: TGTGCCAGCAGTTCTGGACAGGGAAGCGAAAAACTGTTTTTT
D gene: .; CDR3 length: 14; J gene: TRBJ2-7; V gene: TRBV15; clone size: .; CDR3 protein: CATSSPGGIYEQYF; CDR3 DNA: TGTGCCACCAGCAGCCCGGGGGGCATCTACGAGCAGTACTTC
D gene: TRBD1; CDR3 length: 15; J gene: TRBJ2-7; V gene: TRBV5-6; clone size: .; CDR3 protein: CASPSRGHRGYEQYF; CDR3 DNA: TGTGCCAGCCCCTCCCGTGGGCACAGGGGCTACGAGCAGTACTTC
D gene: .; CDR3 length: 18; J gene: TRBJ2-4; V gene: TRBV6-4; clone size: .; CDR3 protein: CASSDSRQTVVIKNIQYF; CDR3 DNA: TGTGCCAGCAGTGACTCGAGACAAACAGTCGTAATCAAAAACATTCAGTACTTC
D gene: .; CDR3 length: 13; J gene: TRBJ1-4; V gene: TRBV4-1; clone size: .; CDR3 protein: CASSQERTEKLFF; CDR3 DNA: TGCGCCAGCAGCCAAGAGAGGACCGAAAAACTGTTTTTT
D gene: .; CDR3 length: 14; J gene: TRBJ1-1; V gene: TRBV15; clone size: .; CDR3 protein: CATSSVEVNTEAFF; CDR3 DNA: TGTGCCACCAGCAGTGTGGAGGTGAACACTGAAGCTTTCTTT
D gene: .; CDR3 length: 14; J gene: TRBJ1-4; V gene: TRBV27; clone size: once; CDR3 protein: CASSSTSVAEKLFF; CDR3 DNA: TGTGCCAGCAGTTCGACCTCCGTGGCCGAAAAACTGTTTTTT
D gene: TRBD1; CDR3 length: 15; J gene: TRBJ1-3; V gene: TRBV6-6; clone size: .; CDR3 protein: CASTGGMVPGNTIYF; CDR3 DNA: TGTGCCAGCACAGGGGGAATGGTCCCTGGAAACACCATATATTTT
D gene: TRBD1; CDR3 length: 14; J gene: TRBJ1-5; V gene: TRBV18; clone size: .; CDR3 protein: CASSPGQSNQPQHF; CDR3 DNA: TGTGCCAGCTCACCGGGACAGAGCAATCAGCCCCAGCATTTT
D gene: .; CDR3 length: 13; J gene: TRBJ2-5; V gene: TRBV5-1; clone size: .; CDR3 protein: CASSLGPGETQYF; CDR3 DNA: TGCGCCAGCAGCTTGGGTCCCGGGGAGACCCAGTACTTC
D gene: TRBD2; CDR3 length: 15; J gene: TRBJ2-1; V gene: TRBV27; clone size: .; CDR3 protein: CASTPSTSGANEQFF; CDR3 DNA: TGTGCCAGCACCCCGTCAACTAGCGGTGCGAATGAGCAGTTCTTC
D gene: TRBD1; CDR3 length: 15; J gene: TRBJ1-2; V gene: TRBV10-1; clone size: once; CDR3 protein: CASSPSRDRNYGYTF; CDR3 DNA: TGCGCCAGCAGTCCTTCTCGGGACAGGAACTATGGCTACACCTTC
D gene: TRBD1; CDR3 length: 16; J gene: TRBJ1-4; V gene: TRBV4-1; clone size: .; CDR3 protein: CASSQDPGQGAEKLFF; CDR3 DNA: TGCGCCAGCAGCCAAGACCCGGGACAGGGGGCTGAAAAACTGTTTTTT